This T cell receptor beta chain was recovered during a study of OX40 agonist ivuxolimab in advanced cancers. This clone has only one observation. V gave up 5 bases and J gave up 3 bases; unmatched junction bases: 7. CDR3 length equals 14 residues. The germline CDR1 and CDR2 sequences are SGHAT and FQNNGV. Assay: immunoSEQ multiplex PCR; the TCRdb copy retains only in-frame clones and omits some. The table lists about 77,000 clones, roughly nine tenths of them singletons, with over 2.5% in the top ten. The chain links TRBV11-2 to TRBJ2-7, with 7 bases lining up with TRBD2. Sample: CD4+ or CD8+ T cells sorted from blood, taken in a trial of the OX40 agonist ivuxolimab. The clonotype comes from an adult with an advanced solid tumor such as melanoma, head and neck, liver or kidney cancer. The CDR3 coding sequence is TGTGCCAGCAGCGCCGGGACTACCCTCTACGAGCAGTACTTC. It encodes CASSAGTTLYEQYF.